The present entry profiles one T cell receptor (beta chain) with its context. Its antigen is unknown. Trimming removed 3 bases from V and 6 bases from J, with 4 bases in between. Germline V CDR1 and CDR2: MDHEN, SYDVKM. This CDR3 contains 11 residues. This entry is derived from a study of graft-versus-host responses after intestinal transplantation. General observations from the study: Early declines in HvG clones that occurred post-transplant were associated with peak circulating GvH clone levels.

Profiled with immunoSEQ multiplex PCR; TCRdb holds only in-frame clones, not every one. The sample has fewer than 55,000 clones, about 95% seen once. The V call is TRBV28, the J call TRBJ2-3; D is undetermined. The receptor comes from a human donor who was the organ donor for an intestinal transplant. The material was unstimulated CD8+ T cells sorted from spleen or lymph node cells, obtained before transplant. CDR3 sequence reads: CASSLLDTQYF. CDR3 coding DNA: TGTGCCAGCAGTTTGCTGGATACGCAGTATTTT.